Listed below are T cell receptor beta chains from one sample, sequenced in a study of T cell changes during pregnancy in multiple sclerosis. Some clones are missing from TCRdb's copy, which holds only in-frame ones; the method was immunoSEQ multiplex PCR. The table shows under 110,000 clones, with 91% occurring only once. Material: peripheral blood, obtained in the second trimester of pregnancy. Receptor source: a female donor with multiple sclerosis, enrolled in a pregnancy study. CDR3s leave out the opening cysteine and the closing phenylalanine or tryptophan.

TRBV28,TRBJ1-4,ASSLWTTGLVEKLF
TRBV5-4,TRBJ2-7,ASSAPTGVSYEQY
TRBV2,TRBJ2-3,ASSSRGTMTDTQY
TRBV11-2,TRBJ2-3,ASSLVSGSAGGRTDTQY
TRBV5-1,TRBJ2-7,ASKRDRGPYEQY
TRBV14,TRBJ1-2,ASQPQGGPFGYT
TRBV6-5,TRBJ2-7,ASSSAGQGLYEQY
TRBV29-1,TRBJ1-1,SAQTFSYTEAF
TRBV20-1,TRBJ2-7,SSSRNYEQY
TRBV7-8,TRBJ2-2,ASSPYFLTSANTGELF
TRBV18,TRBJ2-1,ASSPRQGGQF
TRBV27,TRBJ1-5,ASSRTGGNQPQH
TRBV2,TRBJ1-4,ASSVQINEKLF
TRBV5-4,TRBJ2-7,ASSWDRGAYEQY
TRBV28,TRBJ1-4,ATTLAGRSTNEKLF
TRBV19,TRBJ2-7,ASSVTSGSYEQY
TRBV7-8,TRBJ2-7,ASSLVPGEGSYEQY
TRBV5-6,TRBJ2-1,ASKGTGGYNEQF
TRBV5-1,TRBJ2-2,ASSLSASGRTGELF
TRBV30,TRBJ2-1,AWTSGLNEQF
TRBV5-1,TRBJ1-1,ASSLFLQGSMNTEAF
TRBV6-5,TRBJ2-5,ASRTGTSEETQY
TRBV19,TRBJ1-3,ASRLAGLSGNTIY
TRBV6-5,TRBJ2-7,ASSYSWGIYEQY
TRBV27,TRBJ2-7,ASNRGLNFDEQY
TRBV9,TRBJ2-2,ASSVDPGRTGELF
TRBV7-8,TRBJ2-3,ASSARQRVSTDTQY
TRBV6-4,TRBJ2-1,ATDGADAYNEQF
TRBV27,TRBJ2-7,ASGTGTVPYEQY
TRBV5-4,TRBJ2-7,ASSLGTTGEYEQY
TRBV15,TRBJ2-2,ATSAGLNTGELF
TRBV19,TRBJ1-1,ASSSEGGTTEAF
TRBV7-2,TRBJ2-7,ASSSGVGEY
TRBV27,TRBJ2-7,ASSLGALYEQY
TRBV6-1,TRBJ1-2,ASSEGSRGQPNGYT
TRBV7-9,TRBJ2-3,ASKRVSTDTQY
TRBV9,TRBJ1-2,ASSAPLGTRPGHGYT
TRBV11-3,TRBJ1-1,ASSSLAGEAF
TRBV7-3,TRBJ2-2,ASSTYTGELF
TRBV6-5,TRBJ2-1,ASGTAGVSYNEQF
TRBV5-1,TRBJ1-5,ASSLGAGINQPQH
TRBV5-6,TRBJ2-1,ASSFAAGTYNEQF
TRBV29-1,TRBJ2-7,SVVGETAYEQY
TRBV7-9,TRBJ1-3,ASSSLRNTIY
TRBV7-3,TRBJ2-6,ASSLGTPTGANVLT
TRBV7-9,TRBJ2-2,ASSLVGVGRKNTGELF
TRBV13,TRBJ2-2,ASSLGGRAANTGELF
TRBV5-1,TRBJ2-1,ASSSPTSGSSYNEQF
TRBV13,TRBJ1-1,ASSLGDGPEAF
TRBV9,TRBJ1-1,ASSVLQGGSEAF
TRBV13,TRBJ2-1,ASSWGEGRNEQF
TRBV5-4,TRBJ2-1,ASSLQRGRSYNEQF
TRBV4-3,TRBJ1-1,ASSLMGGEAF